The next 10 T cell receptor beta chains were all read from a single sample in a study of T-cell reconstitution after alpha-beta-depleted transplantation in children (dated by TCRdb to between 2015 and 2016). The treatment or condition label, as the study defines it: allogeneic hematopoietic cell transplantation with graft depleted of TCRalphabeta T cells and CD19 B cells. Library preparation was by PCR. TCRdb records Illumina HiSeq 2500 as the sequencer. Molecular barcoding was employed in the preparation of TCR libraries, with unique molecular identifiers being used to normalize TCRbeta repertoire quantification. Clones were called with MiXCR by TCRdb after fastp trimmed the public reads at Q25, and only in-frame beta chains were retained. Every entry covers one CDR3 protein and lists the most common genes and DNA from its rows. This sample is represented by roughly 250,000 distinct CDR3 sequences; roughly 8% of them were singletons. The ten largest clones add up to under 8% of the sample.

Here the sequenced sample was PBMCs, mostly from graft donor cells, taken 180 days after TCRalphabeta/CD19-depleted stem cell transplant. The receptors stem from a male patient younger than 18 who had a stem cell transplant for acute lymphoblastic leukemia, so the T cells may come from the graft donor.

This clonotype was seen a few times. In DNA, the CDR3 is TGTGCCAGCAGCGCCGGGACAGGACCTCGGGTAGCCAAAAACATTCAGTACTTC. This encodes CASSAGTGPRVAKNIQYF. This chain connects TRBV27 to TRBJ2-4, with TRBD1 matching over 8 bases. J lost 0 bases, V lost 6 bases, and 13 bases had no gene match. CDR1 and CDR2 from the germline V gene are MNHEY and SMNVEV (reference sequence). This CDR3 region has 18 residues.

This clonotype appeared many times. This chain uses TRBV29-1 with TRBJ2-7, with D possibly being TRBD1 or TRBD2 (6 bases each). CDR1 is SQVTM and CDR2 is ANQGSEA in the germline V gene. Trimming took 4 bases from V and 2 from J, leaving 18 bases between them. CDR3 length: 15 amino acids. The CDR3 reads CSVGGRGQGTYEQYF. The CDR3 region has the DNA TGCAGCGTTGGAGGTCGGGGGCAGGGCACCTACGAGCAGTACTTC.

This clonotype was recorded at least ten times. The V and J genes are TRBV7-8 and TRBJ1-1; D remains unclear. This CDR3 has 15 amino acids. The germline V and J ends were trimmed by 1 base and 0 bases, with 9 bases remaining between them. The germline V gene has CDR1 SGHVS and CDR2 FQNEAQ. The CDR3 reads CASSLVRGMNTEAFF. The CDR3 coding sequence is TGTGCCAGCAGCTTAGTCCGCGGGATGAACACTGAAGCTTTCTTT.

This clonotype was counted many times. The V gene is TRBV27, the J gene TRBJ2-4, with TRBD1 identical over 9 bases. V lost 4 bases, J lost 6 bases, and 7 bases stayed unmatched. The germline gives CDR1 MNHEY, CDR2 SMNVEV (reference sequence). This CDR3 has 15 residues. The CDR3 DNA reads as TGTGCCAGCAGTTCGGTCCTGGGACAGGGAAACATTCAGTACTTC. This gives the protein CASSSVLGQGNIQYF.

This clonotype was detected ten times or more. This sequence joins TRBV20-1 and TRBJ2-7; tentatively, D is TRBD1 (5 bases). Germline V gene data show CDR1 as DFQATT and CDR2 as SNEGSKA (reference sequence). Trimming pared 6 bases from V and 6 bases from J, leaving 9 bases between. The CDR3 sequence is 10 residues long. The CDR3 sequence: CSAPRGEQYF. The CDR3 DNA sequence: TGCAGTGCCCCTAGGGGCGAGCAGTACTTC.

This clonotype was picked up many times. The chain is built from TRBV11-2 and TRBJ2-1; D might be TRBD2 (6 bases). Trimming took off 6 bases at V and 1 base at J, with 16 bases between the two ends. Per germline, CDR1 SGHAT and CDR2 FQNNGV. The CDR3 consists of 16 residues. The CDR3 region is CASSHPGVGSYNEQFF. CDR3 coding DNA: TGTGCCAGCAGTCACCCGGGAGTTGGTTCCTACAATGAGCAGTTCTTC.

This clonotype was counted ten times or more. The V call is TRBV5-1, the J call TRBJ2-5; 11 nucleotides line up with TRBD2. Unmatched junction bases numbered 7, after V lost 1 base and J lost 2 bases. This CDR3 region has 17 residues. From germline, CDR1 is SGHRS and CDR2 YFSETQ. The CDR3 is CASSLRLAGGSQETQYF. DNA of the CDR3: TGCGCCAGCAGCTTGCGGCTAGCGGGGGGATCACAAGAGACCCAGTACTTC.

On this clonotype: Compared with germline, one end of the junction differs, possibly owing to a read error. CDR3 residues: CCARVRVEGVYEQYF. In DNA form, the CDR3 reads TGCTGTGCGAGAGTCCGGGTCGAAGGCGTCTACGAGCAGTACTTC. This chain links TRBV20-1 with TRBJ2-7, with D unresolved. Germline CDR1 reads DFQATT; CDR2 reads SNEGSKA (reference sequence). The CDR3 is made up of 15 amino acids.

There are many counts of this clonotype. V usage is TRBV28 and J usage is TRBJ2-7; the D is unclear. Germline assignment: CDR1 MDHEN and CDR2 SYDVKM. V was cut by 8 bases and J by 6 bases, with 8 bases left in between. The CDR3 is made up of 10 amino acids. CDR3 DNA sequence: TGTGCCAGCCTAGGGTTCGAGCAGTACTTC. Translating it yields CASLGFEQYF.

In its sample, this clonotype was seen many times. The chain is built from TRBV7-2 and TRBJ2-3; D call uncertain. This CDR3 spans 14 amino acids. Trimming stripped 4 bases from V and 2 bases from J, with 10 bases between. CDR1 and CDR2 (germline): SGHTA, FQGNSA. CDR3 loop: CASSSQAATDTQYF. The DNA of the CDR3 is TGTGCCAGCAGCTCCCAGGCAGCCACAGATACGCAGTATTTT.